This T cell receptor beta chain originates from a study of blood T cell repertoires in COVID-19. Study-level background: Samples taken during acute and convalescent COVID-19 were collected in the United States, Italy and Spain. Sources were T cells, B-cell-depleted T cells, or PBMCs; the material itself was cDNA or gDNA.

This CDR3 is 13 amino acids long. V lost 5 bases and J lost 8, with 12 bases in between. Authors' data handling: Nucleated cell number was recorded as an estimate derived from reference gene primer amplification. TCRdb keeps only in-frame clones here, not all; method: immunoSEQ multiplex PCR. For V, J and clone size, that table is used; D and trimming come from the DNA. This sample has 85,000 to 100,000 clones, with 65% to 90% found just once. The J gene is TRBJ1-4, the V gene TRBV12-3 or TRBV12-4; maybe TRBD1 (5 bases). The TCR was taken from a man aged 55 to 70 with acute or convalescent COVID-19. The material sequenced was peripheral blood. DNA for the CDR3: TGTGCCAGCAGTCCAGGGTTAGGGGAAAAACTGTTTTTT. As protein: CASSPGLGEKLFF.